The present T cell receptor beta chain was sequenced within a study of vaccination and CD4 T cells after COVID-19. Germline values: CDR1 MGHRA, CDR2 YSYEKL. The length of the CDR3 is 14 residues. V dropped 3 bases and J dropped 7 bases, with 12 bases sitting between them. Sequencing of cultured CD4+ T cell DNA used the Oncomine TCR Beta short-read assay. TCRdb re-called the PCR reads with MiXCR, one entry per CDR3 protein. The repertoire holds about 14,000 distinct CDR3 sequences, with roughly 44% as singletons. The sample's treatment: approximately 11-day PBMC culture with coronavirus spike peptide pools or control peptides (ViraFEST assay). About this clonotype: Antigen: not known.

The chain joins TRBV4-1 to TRBJ2-2, with D unresolved. This TCR derives from a human donor who had recovered from COVID-19. Sequencing was performed on CD4+ T cells from blood, cultured in vitro. CDR3 DNA sequence: TGCGCCAGCAGCCAGTACCATGGGATCGGGGAGCTGTTTTTT. Translated: CASSQYHGIGELFF.